This T cell receptor (beta chain) stems from a study of control samples from healthy donors and cancer patients. Germline V gene lookup returns CDR1 LNHDA and CDR2 SQIVND (reference sequence). The CDR3 is 14 residues long. The ends lost 1 base at V and 6 bases at J; junction bases unmatched: 6. Sequenced by immunoSEQ multiplex PCR; TCRdb stores in-frame clones only, minus some. Of around 84,000 clones in the sample, 91% were seen once. The TCR originated in a man aged 30-40 years in good health. Sample: blood. The chain has TRBV19 and TRBJ2-7, with 7 positions matching TRBD1. CDR3 DNA sequence: TGTGCCAGTAGTATAGCGGGACAGTCATCCGAGCAGTACTTC. Translation: CASSIAGQSSEQYF.